This T cell receptor beta chain was recovered during a study of beta chain features in type 1 diabetes. The investigators reverse transcribed all of the isolated RNA, so they sequenced expressed TCRB transcripts. Clones were read by immunoSEQ multiplex PCR, and TCRdb kept only the in-frame ones, dropping some. The profile shows 300,000 to 400,000 clones, about 10% of them singletons. The TCR was taken from a woman aged 30 to 39 in good health. The material sequenced was naive CD4+ T cells from blood.

The DNA of the CDR3 is TGTGCCAGCAGCCAGACTAGCGGGGGCTCCTACAATGAGCAGTTCTTC. Translated: CASSQTSGGSYNEQFF. V usage is TRBV14 and J usage is TRBJ2-1; 12 bases fit TRBD2. CDR1 is SGHDN, CDR2 FVKESK, per germline. This CDR3 contains 16 residues. V trimming: 3 bases; J trimming: 0 bases; junction bases outside the gene matches: 0.